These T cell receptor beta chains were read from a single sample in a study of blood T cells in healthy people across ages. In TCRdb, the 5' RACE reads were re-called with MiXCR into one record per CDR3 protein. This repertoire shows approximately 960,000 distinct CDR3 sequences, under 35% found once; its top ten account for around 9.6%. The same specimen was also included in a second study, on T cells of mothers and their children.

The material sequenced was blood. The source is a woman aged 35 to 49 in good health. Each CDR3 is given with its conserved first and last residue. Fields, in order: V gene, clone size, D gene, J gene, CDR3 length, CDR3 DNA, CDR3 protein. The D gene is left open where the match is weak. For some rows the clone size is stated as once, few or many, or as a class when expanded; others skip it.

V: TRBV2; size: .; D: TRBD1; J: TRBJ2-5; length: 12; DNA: TGTACCAGCAGGAGGACAGGGATACGGCAGTACTTC; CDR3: CTSRRTGIRQYF
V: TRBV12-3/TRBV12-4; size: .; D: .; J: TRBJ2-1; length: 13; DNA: TGTGCCAGCACCGGGGGGCCGAACAATGAGCAGTTCTTC; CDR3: CASTGGPNNEQFF
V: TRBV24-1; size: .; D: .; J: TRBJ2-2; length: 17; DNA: TGTGCCACCAGTGACGCCCTGGGGGGCGGTAACACCGGGGAGCTGTTTTTT; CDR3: CATSDALGGGNTGELFF
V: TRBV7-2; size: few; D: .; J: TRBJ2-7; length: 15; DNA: TGTGCCAGCAGCTTATGGCCACAGAACTCCTACGAGCAGTACTTC; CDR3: CASSLWPQNSYEQYF
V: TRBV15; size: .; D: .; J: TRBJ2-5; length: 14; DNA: TGTGCCACCAGCAGAGGGGACACAGAAGAGACCCAGTACTTC; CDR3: CATSRGDTEETQYF
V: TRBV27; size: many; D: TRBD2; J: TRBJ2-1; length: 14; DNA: TGTGCCAGTTACCGCGGGGGGACTCACAATGAGCAGTTCTTC; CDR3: CASYRGGTHNEQFF
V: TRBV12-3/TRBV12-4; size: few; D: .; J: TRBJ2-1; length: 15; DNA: TGTGCCAGCACCCCGAGGAGAAACTCCTACAATGAGCAGTTCTTC; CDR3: CASTPRRNSYNEQFF
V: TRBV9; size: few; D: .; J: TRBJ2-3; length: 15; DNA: TGTGCCAGCAGCGCGGGGGTAACTAGCACAGATACGCAGTATTTT; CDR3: CASSAGVTSTDTQYF
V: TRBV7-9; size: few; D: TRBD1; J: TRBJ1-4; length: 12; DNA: TGTGCCAGCCACAGGGGAGACGAAAAACTGTTTTTT; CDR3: CASHRGDEKLFF
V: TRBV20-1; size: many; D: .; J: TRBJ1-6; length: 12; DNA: TGCAGTGCTAGTAAGGTCGGTTCACCCCTCCACTTT; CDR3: CSASKVGSPLHF
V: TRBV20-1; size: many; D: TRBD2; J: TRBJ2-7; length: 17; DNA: TGCAGTGCTACAGGACTAGCGGGGGGGCCCGGTTCTTACGAGCAGTACTTC; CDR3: CSATGLAGGPGSYEQYF
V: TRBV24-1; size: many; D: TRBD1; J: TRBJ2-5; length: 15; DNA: TGTGCCACCAGTGATTTCCCCTGGGACAGAGAGACCCAGTACTTC; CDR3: CATSDFPWDRETQYF
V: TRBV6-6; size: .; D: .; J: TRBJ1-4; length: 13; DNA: TGTGCCAGCAGTTACCAGGTTTGGGAAAAACTGTTTTTT; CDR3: CASSYQVWEKLFF
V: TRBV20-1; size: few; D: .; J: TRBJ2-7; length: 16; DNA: TGCAGTGCTAGAGATAGGGCTCCTCGAAACCCCTACGAGCAGTACTTC; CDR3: CSARDRAPRNPYEQYF
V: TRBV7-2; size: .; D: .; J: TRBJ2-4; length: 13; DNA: TGTGCCAGCAGCTTAGACGTAGGGGGGGCGAGGTACTTC; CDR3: CASSLDVGGARYF
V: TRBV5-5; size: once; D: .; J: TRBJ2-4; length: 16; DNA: TGTGCCAGCAGCCCGGAGGGTCGTCCCCATAGGTTCGGGCAGTACTTC; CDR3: CASSPEGRPHRFGQYF
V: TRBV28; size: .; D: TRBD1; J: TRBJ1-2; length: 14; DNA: TGTGCCAGCACCCACATTACCGACAGGGATACTTACACCTTC; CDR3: CASTHITDRDTYTF
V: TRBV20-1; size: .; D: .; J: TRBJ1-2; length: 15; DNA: TGCAGTGCTAGATCGGGGATTTCTGGAAACTATGGCTACACCTTC; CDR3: CSARSGISGNYGYTF
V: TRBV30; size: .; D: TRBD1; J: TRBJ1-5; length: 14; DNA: TGTGCCTGGACCCAGGGGGATAGCAATCAGCCCCAGCATTTT; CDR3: CAWTQGDSNQPQHF
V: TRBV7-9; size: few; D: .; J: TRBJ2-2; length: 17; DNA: TGTGCCAGCAGCCTACGACAGGTCATCGCGAACACCGGGGAGCTGTTTTTT; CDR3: CASSLRQVIANTGELFF
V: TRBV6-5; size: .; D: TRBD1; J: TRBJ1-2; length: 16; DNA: TGTGCCAGCAGGATGACAGGGCGAACGTCTAACTATGGCTACACCTTC; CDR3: CASRMTGRTSNYGYTF
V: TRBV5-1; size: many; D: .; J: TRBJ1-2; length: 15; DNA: TGCGCCAGCAGCTTGGCCAAGGGCTCGGACTATGGCTACACCTTC; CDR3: CASSLAKGSDYGYTF
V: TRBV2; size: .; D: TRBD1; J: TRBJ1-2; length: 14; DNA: TGTGCCAGCACCGCACGGTTACAGGGGAATGGCTACACCTTC; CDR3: CASTARLQGNGYTF
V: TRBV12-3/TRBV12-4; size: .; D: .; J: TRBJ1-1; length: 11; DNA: TGTGCCAGCAGTTGGCAAGGGGAAACTTTCTTT; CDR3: CASSWQGETFF
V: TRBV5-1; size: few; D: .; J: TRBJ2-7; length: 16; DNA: TGCGCCAGCAGCTTGATCAGGGAGGCCGGCTCCTACGAGCAGTACTTC; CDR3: CASSLIREAGSYEQYF
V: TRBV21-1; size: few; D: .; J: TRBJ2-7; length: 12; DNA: TGTGCCAGCCCCCGGGCATACCACGAGCAGTACTTC; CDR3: CASPRAYHEQYF
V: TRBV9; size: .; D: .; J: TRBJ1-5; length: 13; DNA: TGTGCCAGCACCCCACGAGGGCATCAGCCCCAGCATTTT; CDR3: CASTPRGHQPQHF
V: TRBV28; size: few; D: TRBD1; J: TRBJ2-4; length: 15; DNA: TGTGCCAGCAGAGTCTGGGGACAGGGGGGTGACATTCAGTACTTC; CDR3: CASRVWGQGGDIQYF
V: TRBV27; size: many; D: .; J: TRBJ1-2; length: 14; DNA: TGTGCCAGCAGTTTCGGGGGAAGGGGTTATGGCTACACCTTC; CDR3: CASSFGGRGYGYTF
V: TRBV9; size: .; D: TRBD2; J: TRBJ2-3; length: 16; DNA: TGTGCCAGCAGCGTACTGGCGGGGGGGTTCCGTGATACGCAGTATTTT; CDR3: CASSVLAGGFRDTQYF
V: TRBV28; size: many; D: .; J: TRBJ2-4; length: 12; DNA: TGTGCCAGCAGCGTAGGAGAAAACATTCAGTACTTC; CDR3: CASSVGENIQYF
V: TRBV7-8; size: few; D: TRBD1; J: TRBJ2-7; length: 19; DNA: TGTGCCAGCAGCGGCCGCAACCGGGACAGGGGGCAGGGGTCCTACGAGCAGTACTTC; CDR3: CASSGRNRDRGQGSYEQYF
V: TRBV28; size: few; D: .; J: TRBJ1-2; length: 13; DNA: TGTGCCAGCAGCCCGGGGGCATACTATGGCTACACCTTC; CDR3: CASSPGAYYGYTF
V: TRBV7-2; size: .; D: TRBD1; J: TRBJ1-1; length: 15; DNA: TGTGCCAGCAGCCGTACCGGGACAGTGAACACTGAAGCTTTCTTT; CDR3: CASSRTGTVNTEAFF
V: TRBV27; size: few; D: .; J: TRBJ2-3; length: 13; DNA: TGTGCCAGCAGTTCCCACGCCCAAGGTACGCAGTATTTT; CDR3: CASSSHAQGTQYF
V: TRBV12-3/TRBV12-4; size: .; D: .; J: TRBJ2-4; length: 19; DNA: TGTGCCAGCAGTTTAGAAGGCGGGACCCGGGGACTAGCCAAAAACATTCAGTACTTC; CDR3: CASSLEGGTRGLAKNIQYF
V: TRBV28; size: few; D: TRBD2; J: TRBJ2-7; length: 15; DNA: TGTGCCAGCAGTGGGGGGACTAGCTTCGCCTACGAGCAGTACTTC; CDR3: CASSGGTSFAYEQYF
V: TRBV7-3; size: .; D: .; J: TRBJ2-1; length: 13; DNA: TGTGCCAGCAGCTTAACCAGGCGGAATGAGCAGTTCTTC; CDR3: CASSLTRRNEQFF
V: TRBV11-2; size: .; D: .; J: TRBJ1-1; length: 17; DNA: TGTGCCAGCAGTGTAGTGGGTGGTGTTGGGAGAACCACTGAAGCTTTCTTT; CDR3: CASSVVGGVGRTTEAFF
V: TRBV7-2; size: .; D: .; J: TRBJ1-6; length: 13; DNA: TGTACCAGCAGCAAGGACCTTAATTCACCCCTCCACTTT; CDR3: CTSSKDLNSPLHF
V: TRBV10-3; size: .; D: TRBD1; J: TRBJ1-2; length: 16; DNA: TGTGCCATCAGTGGGCTCCAGGACAGGGGGCTCTATGGCTACACCTTC; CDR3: CAISGLQDRGLYGYTF
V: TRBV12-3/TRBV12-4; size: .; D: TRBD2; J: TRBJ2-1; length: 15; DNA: TGTGCCAGCAGACCTAGCGGGGGGGCCTACAATGAGCAGTTCTTC; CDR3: CASRPSGGAYNEQFF
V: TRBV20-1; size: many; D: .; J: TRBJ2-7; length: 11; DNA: TGCAGTGCTAGTTCAGACTACGAGCAGTACTTC; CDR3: CSASSDYEQYF
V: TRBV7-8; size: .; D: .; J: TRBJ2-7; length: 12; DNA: TGTGCCAGCACCACCCCTCCGACGGAGCAGTACTTC; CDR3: CASTTPPTEQYF
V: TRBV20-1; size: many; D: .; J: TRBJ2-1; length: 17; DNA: TGCAGTGCTAGACCTCCCGGGGTGCCAGCGGGTTACAATGAGCAGTTCTTC; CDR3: CSARPPGVPAGYNEQFF
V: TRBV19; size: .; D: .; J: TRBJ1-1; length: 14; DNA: TGTGCCAGTAGTATCCGGGGGCCCATGGCTGAAGCTTTCTTT; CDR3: CASSIRGPMAEAFF
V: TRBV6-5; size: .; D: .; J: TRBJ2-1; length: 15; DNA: TGTGCCAGCAGTTACTCCCAGGGTTATACGAATGAGCAGTTCTTC; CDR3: CASSYSQGYTNEQFF
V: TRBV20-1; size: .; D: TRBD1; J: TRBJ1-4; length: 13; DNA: TGCAGTGCTTTGGACAGGGGGAACGAAAAACTGTTTTTT; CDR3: CSALDRGNEKLFF
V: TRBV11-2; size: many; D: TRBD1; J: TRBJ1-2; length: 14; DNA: TGTGCCAGCAGCCCTACCCGGGACAGGGGCGGCTACACCTTC; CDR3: CASSPTRDRGGYTF
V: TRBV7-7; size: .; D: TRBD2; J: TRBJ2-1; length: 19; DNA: TGTGCTAGCAGCTTAAGAAGCGGGAGGGCCCAGAGCTCCTACAATGAGCAGTTCTTC; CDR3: CASSLRSGRAQSSYNEQFF
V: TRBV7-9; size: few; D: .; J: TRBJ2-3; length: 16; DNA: TGTGCCAGCAGCCGGGGGGCGAATCCCGGGACAGATACGCAGTATTTT; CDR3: CASSRGANPGTDTQYF
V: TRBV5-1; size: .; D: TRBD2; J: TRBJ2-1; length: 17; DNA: TGCGCCAGCAGCAGGACTAGCGGGGGGAATATCTACAATGAGCAGTTCTTC; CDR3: CASSRTSGGNIYNEQFF
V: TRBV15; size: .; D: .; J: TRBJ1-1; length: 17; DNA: TGTGCCACCAGCCCGCGGTCGAGGCGAGGGATTAACACTGAAGCTTTCTTT; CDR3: CATSPRSRRGINTEAFF
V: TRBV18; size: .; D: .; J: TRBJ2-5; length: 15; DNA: TGTGCCGGCTCACCTCGCCGGGCGTACCAAGAGACCCAGTACTTC; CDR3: CAGSPRRAYQETQYF
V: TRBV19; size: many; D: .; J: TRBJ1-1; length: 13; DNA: TGTGCCAGTAACGCGAACGTCAACACTGAAGCTTTCTTT; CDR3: CASNANVNTEAFF